Given below is one TCR beta chain in context. This specimen belongs to a study of blood T cell repertoires in COVID-19. About the study: Researchers got acute and convalescent COVID-19 samples from the United States, Italy and Spain. The analysed material was cDNA or gDNA that came from T cells, B-cell-depleted T cells, or PBMCs.

Profiled with immunoSEQ multiplex PCR; TCRdb holds only in-frame clones, not every one. Of about 98,000 clones listed, roughly 90% are singletons. Germline CDR1 is SGHNT and CDR2 is YENEEA. This CDR3 is 17 amino acids long. V gave up 8 bases and J gave up 0 bases; unmatched junction bases: 12. Seattle patients were enrolled while actively infected and followed longitudinally. The chain joins TRBV11-3 to TRBJ1-4; 7 bases map to TRBD1. The TCR sequence derives from a woman aged 50 to 60 with COVID-19, enrolled during active disease. Sequencing was performed on peripheral blood. Written as DNA, the CDR3 is TGTGCCAGCTCGAACCACCGGGACAGAACAACTAATGAAAAACTGTTTTTT. Protein product: CASSNHRDRTTNEKLFF.